Following are 20 T cell receptor beta chains from one sample sequenced in a study of blood T cell repertoires in COVID-19. Sequencing used immunoSEQ multiplex PCR; TCRdb keeps in-frame clones, though not all of them. The sample holds about 380,000 clones, around 89% seen once. Sequenced: peripheral blood. These receptors originate from a man aged 35 to 55 with acute or convalescent COVID-19.

The rearrangement joins TRBV6-2 or TRBV6-3 to TRBJ1-5; perhaps TRBD1 as D (6 bases). Deletions cut 5 bases from V and 0 bases from J, with 20 bases between. This CDR3 region has 18 residues. Germline CDR1 reads MNHEY; CDR2 reads SVGEGT. CDR3 loop: CASSRTAPLSYSNQPQHF. CDR3 sequence (DNA): TGTGCCAGCAGTAGGACAGCCCCCTTAAGTTATAGCAATCAGCCCCAGCATTTT.

The chain combines TRBV6-1 with TRBJ2-6; D perhaps matches TRBD1 (6 bases). Germline V lookup: CDR1 MNHNS, CDR2 SASEGT. CDR3 length: 18 amino acids. The V and J ends lost 3 bases and 4 bases respectively, with 19 bases between them. The CDR3 loop reads CASSDMQGPIAGANVLTF. CDR3 coding DNA: TGTGCCAGCAGTGATATGCAGGGGCCAATCGCCGGGGCCAACGTCCTGACTTTC.

The chain is built from TRBV4-3 and TRBJ1-5; TRBD1 is a possible D gene (5 bases). Germline CDR1 is LGHNA and CDR2 is YSLEER. The ends were cut back, 0 bases at V and 6 bases at J, with 9 bases in the middle. This CDR3 is 14 amino acids long. CDR3 in amino acids: CASSQDRAVQPQHF. The CDR3 nucleotides are TGCGCCAGCAGCCAAGACAGGGCGGTTCAGCCCCAGCATTTT.

This chain uses TRBV29-1 with TRBJ2-1, with D perhaps matching TRBD1 (6 bases). Trimming pared 3 bases from V and 4 bases from J, leaving 16 bases between. The CDR3 has 15 residues. The V gene's germline CDR1 is SQVTM and CDR2 ANQGSEA. The DNA for the CDR3 is TGCAGCGTTGAGACTTCGGACAGTCTTTACAATGAGCAGTTCTTC. Its translation: CSVETSDSLYNEQFF.

The chain uses TRBV28 and TRBJ2-1; D might be TRBD1 (6 bases). The germline CDR1 and CDR2 sequences are MDHEN and SYDVKM. The V end lost 5 bases, the J end lost 0 bases, and 11 bases lay between the germline ends. The CDR3 is 15 amino acids. The CDR3 is CASSLSDSSYNEQFF. The CDR3 region has the DNA TGTGCCAGCAGTCTATCGGACAGCTCCTACAATGAGCAGTTCTTC.

The J gene is TRBJ2-7, the V gene TRBV7-9; 9 bases fit TRBD1. CDR3 length: 16 residues. Germline assignment: CDR1 SEHNR and CDR2 FQNEAQ (reference sequence). The V gene end was trimmed by 4 bases and the J gene end by 4 bases; junction bases not matched to a gene: 11. The CDR3 DNA sequence: TGTGCCAGCAGCTCCTTATCCGGGACAGGGAGGTACGAGCAGTACTTC. Its translation is CASSSLSGTGRYEQYF.

The chain recombines TRBV28 with TRBJ1-1, with no clear D. Trimming left V 5 bases short and J 6 bases short, with 16 bases between. Germline loops: CDR1 MDHEN, CDR2 SYDVKM. The CDR3 covers 14 residues. CDR3 region: CASSVTAVTAEAFF. The CDR3, as DNA: TGTGCCAGCAGTGTTACCGCGGTTACGGCTGAAGCTTTCTTT.

The chain carries TRBV5-1 and TRBJ2-1; a weak D match, TRBD1 (7 bases). The CDR3 length is 15 residues. V was cut by 5 bases and J by 0 bases, with 12 bases left in between. CDR1 and CDR2 from the germline V gene are SGHRS and YFSETQ. The CDR3 DNA reads as TGCGCCAGCAGTGGGGGGACAGACTCCTACAATGAGCAGTTCTTC. It codes for CASSGGTDSYNEQFF.

The V and J genes are TRBV6-1 and TRBJ1-1, with a possible D match to TRBD1 (5 bases). Trimming left V 2 bases short and J 4 bases short, with 11 bases between. Germline V gene sequence: CDR1 MNHNS, CDR2 SASEGT. This CDR3 has 14 amino acids. CDR3 amino acids: CASSEPGLGTEAFF. CDR3 DNA sequence: TGTGCCAGCAGTGAACCAGGGTTGGGCACTGAAGCTTTCTTT.

A remark on this clone: This may arise from a read error, as a much more abundant clone is one base away. The chain recombines TRBV6-5 with TRBJ2-7; 7 nucleotides match TRBD1. The CDR3 consists of 13 residues. V shed 6 bases and J 1 base; nucleotides not matched to a gene: 3. Germline V gene data show CDR1 as MNHEY and CDR2 as SVGAGI. CDR3 DNA sequence: TGTGCCAGCAGCTTGGGACAGTCCTACGAGCAGTACTTC. Protein sequence: CASSLGQSYEQYF.

This clone was observed a single time. The V gene is TRBV9, the J gene TRBJ2-7; D may be TRBD2 (6 bases). Trimming pared 3 bases from V and 4 bases from J, leaving 11 bases between. The CDR3 has 13 residues. Germline V gene sequence: CDR1 SGDLS, CDR2 YYNGEE. DNA for the CDR3: TGTGCCAGCAGCGAGGGACTGACGTACGAGCAGTACTTC. Its translation: CASSEGLTYEQYF.

This chain joins TRBV7-9 and TRBJ1-2; D is possibly TRBD1 (6 bases). CDR3 length equals 13 residues. Trimming removed 4 bases at V and 4 bases at J, with 10 bases between. CDR1 and CDR2 (germline): SEHNR, FQNEAQ (reference sequence). The CDR3 coding sequence is TGTGCCAGCAGCTCGAGGGGGGGCTATGGCTACACCTTC. Its protein product is CASSSRGGYGYTF.

The V and J genes are TRBV2 and TRBJ2-1, with 11 nucleotides matching TRBD1. In germline, CDR1 is SNHLY, CDR2 FYNNEI. V shed 7 bases, J shed 6 bases, and the junction held 8 bases outside the gene matches. The CDR3 has 15 residues. In DNA, the CDR3 is TGTGCCAGCAAGGGACAGGGGGTTTTAGTCAATGAGCAGTTCTTC. This encodes CASKGQGVLVNEQFF.

The chain combines TRBV4-3 with TRBJ2-7, with 7 positions matching TRBD1. CDR3 length: 15 residues. With 4 bases clipped from V and 3 bases from J, the junction kept 9 bases outside the gene matches. The germline V gene has CDR1 LGHNA and CDR2 YSLEER. CDR3: CASSRDRDRSYEQYF. The CDR3 DNA is TGCGCCAGCAGCCGAGACCGGGACAGAAGCTACGAGCAGTACTTC.

This clone is a singleton in its sample. The gene calls are TRBV12-3 or TRBV12-4 and TRBJ2-7; possibly TRBD1 for D (6 bases). V lost 6 bases, J lost 6 bases, and 15 bases lay in between. The CDR3 covers 13 residues. The CDR3 sequence: CASRRTGLREQYF. The CDR3 DNA is TGTGCCAGCAGGCGAACAGGGCTCCGCGAGCAGTACTTC.

The rearrangement links TRBV3-1 (or the pseudogene TRBV3-2) to TRBJ1-1; D is unresolved. The germline V gene has CDR1 LGHDT and CDR2 YNNKEL (reference sequence). Trimming stripped 4 bases from V and 1 base from J, with 10 bases between. The CDR3 loop spans 14 amino acids. The CDR3 region has the DNA TGTGCCAGCAGCCGCCTCCCGGGGAACACTGAAGCTTTCTTT. Its protein is CASSRLPGNTEAFF.

The genes are TRBV6-5 and TRBJ2-3, with no clear D. V was pared by 5 bases and J by 4 bases, with 13 bases between. Germline V lookup: CDR1 MNHEY, CDR2 SVGAGI. This CDR3 region has 14 residues. This chain's CDR3 is CASSLSGWADTQYF. The CDR3 DNA follows: TGTGCCAGCAGTCTTTCCGGGTGGGCAGATACGCAGTATTTT.

V and J are TRBV11-3 and TRBJ2-3; unclear D gene. Trimming removed 0 bases from V and 0 bases from J, with 7 bases in between. This CDR3 is 15 amino acids long. Per germline, CDR1 SGHNT and CDR2 YENEEA. The CDR3 region is CASSLEGASTDTQYF. DNA of the CDR3: TGTGCCAGCAGCTTAGAAGGAGCTAGCACAGATACGCAGTATTTT.

V and J are TRBV24-1 and TRBJ2-5, with a possible D match to TRBD2 (6 bases). The CDR3 has 13 amino acids. Germline V gene data show CDR1 as KGHDR and CDR2 as SFDVKD. Trimming cost V 9 bases and J 4 bases, with 14 bases left between them. CDR3 region: CATSDGGRETQYF. The CDR3 DNA follows: TGTGCCACCTCGGACGGGGGACGAGAGACCCAGTACTTC.

The chain carries TRBV18 and TRBJ1-4; no definite D call. The V end was cut by 4 bases, the J end by 5 bases, with 11 bases between. The CDR3 spans 14 residues. CDR1 and CDR2 from the germline V gene are KGHSH and LQKENI. The CDR3 DNA is TGTGCCAGCTCACTAAACACAGAGAATGAAAAACTGTTTTTT. Protein sequence: CASSLNTENEKLFF.